Below, 10 T cell receptor beta chains from the same sample are listed, as sequenced in a study of identical twins. Via MiXCR, TCRdb re-called the 5' RACE reads, giving one row per CDR3 protein. The data contain fewer than 900,000 distinct CDR3 sequences, 21% of them singletons. The data were also submitted as part of a second study, on T cells expressing NK-cell markers.

The sample was PBMCs. These receptors all come from a woman under 30 in good health.

The chain carries TRBV5-5 and TRBJ2-7; D is possibly TRBD2 (5 bases). Trimming shortened V by 1 base and J by 3 bases, and 8 bases separated the two germline ends. From germline, CDR1 is SGHKS and CDR2 YYEKEE (reference sequence). The length of the CDR3 is 13 residues. The CDR3 loop reads CASSLYSGYEQYF. The DNA for the CDR3 is TGTGCCAGCAGCTTGTACAGCGGCTACGAGCAGTACTTC.

This clonotype was picked up a small number of times. The rearrangement joins TRBV5-6 to TRBJ1-5; possibly TRBD1 for D (6 bases). V was shortened by 7 bases and J by 1 base, with 15 bases between the two germline ends. CDR1 and CDR2 (germline): SGHDT, YYEEEE. The CDR3 consists of 15 residues. The CDR3 is CASSWGGGSNQPQHF. The CDR3 DNA follows: TGTGCCAGCTCCTGGGGAGGGGGGAGCAATCAGCCCCAGCATTTT.

The table lists this clonotype with many counts. V gene TRBV7-2 combines with J gene TRBJ2-1, with 8 positions matching TRBD2. The CDR3 runs to 15 residues. Germline-derived CDR1 and CDR2 are SGHTA and FQGNSA. Trimming took 5 bases from V and 7 from J; bases not matched to a gene: 10. The CDR3 is CASSRAGAVMNEQFF. As DNA, the CDR3 is TGTGCCAGCAGCCGAGCGGGAGCCGTAATGAATGAGCAGTTCTTC.

The count of this clonotype is one. The chain recombines TRBV6-2 or TRBV6-3 with TRBJ2-5; perhaps D is TRBD1 or TRBD2 (5 bases each). Germline loops: CDR1 MNHEY, CDR2 SVGEGT. The CDR3 spans 16 residues. V lost 4 bases to trimming and J lost 4 bases, with 19 bases between them. This CDR3 reads CASSSPLGERRETQYF. The CDR3 DNA follows: TGTGCCAGCAGTTCCCCGCTGGGGGAGAGGAGAGAGACCCAGTACTTC.

The chain is built from TRBV20-1 and TRBJ2-1; 8 bases match TRBD2. The ends lost 5 bases at V and 0 bases at J; junction bases unmatched: 3. Germline V lookup: CDR1 DFQATT, CDR2 SNEGSKA (reference sequence). The CDR3 extends over 14 amino acids. CDR3 sequence (DNA): TGCAGTGCTTTTAGCGGGATCTCCTACAATGAGCAGTTCTTC. Amino acid sequence: CSAFSGISYNEQFF.

The V call is TRBV7-2, the J call TRBJ2-1; 15 bases map to TRBD2. The CDR3 contains 16 residues. The germline CDR1 and CDR2 sequences are SGHTA and FQGNSA. V shed 3 bases and J 7 bases; nucleotides not matched to a gene: 4. The chain's CDR3 is CASSFAGTSGRNEQFF. In DNA, the CDR3 is TGTGCCAGCAGCTTCGCCGGGACTAGCGGGAGGAATGAGCAGTTCTTC.

This clonotype has a handful of counts. The V call is TRBV13, the J call TRBJ2-3; TRBD1 might be the D (5 bases). V was trimmed by 3 bases and J by 4 bases, leaving 14 bases between them. The length of the CDR3 is 15 residues. Germline assignment: CDR1 PRHDT and CDR2 FYEKMQ (reference sequence). CDR3 in amino acids: CASSFFRGGADTQYF. As DNA, the CDR3 is TGTGCCAGCAGCTTTTTTAGGGGTGGCGCAGATACGCAGTATTTT. Full variable domain (missing parts from reference TRBV13 and TRBJ2-3): AAGVIQSPRHLIKEKRETATLKCYPIPRHDTVYWYQQGPGQDPQFLISFYEKMQSDKGSIPDRFSAQQFSDYHSELNMSSLELGDSALYFCASSFFRGGADTQYFGPGTRLTVL.

The sample holds a few counts of this clonotype. The CDR3 loop is CASSPGGGQFF. The CDR3 DNA reads TGTGCCAGCAGTCCAGGGGGGGGGCAGTTCTTC. The V gene is TRBV12-3 or TRBV12-4, the J gene TRBJ2-1; D possibly uses TRBD1 or TRBD2 (7 bases each). The CDR3 consists of 11 residues. Trimming removed 5 bases from V and 12 bases from J, with 11 bases in between.

This clonotype occurred many times. The chain links TRBV5-1 to TRBJ2-2, with D perhaps matching TRBD1 (5 bases). The germline CDR1 and CDR2 sequences are SGHRS and YFSETQ. The CDR3 loop spans 15 amino acids. V was shortened by 2 bases and J by 7 bases, with 15 bases between the two germline ends. CDR3 in amino acids: CASSFSGGQGGELFF. The CDR3 DNA reads as TGCGCCAGCAGCTTTTCTGGCGGACAAGGCGGGGAGCTGTTTTTT. Full variable domain (outside the CDR3, taken from reference TRBV5-1 and TRBJ2-2): KAGVTQTPRYLIKTRGQQVTLSCSPISGHRSVSWYQQTPGQGLQFLFEYFSETQRNKGNFPGRFSGRQFSNSRSEMNVSTLELGDSALYLCASSFSGGQGGELFFGEGSRLTVL.

The rearrangement uses TRBV29-1 and TRBJ2-2; D not resolved. Germline values: CDR1 SQVTM, CDR2 ANQGSEA. This CDR3 is 13 amino acids long. Trimming left V 7 bases short and J 3 bases short, with 12 bases between. Here the CDR3 reads CSGGLRDTGELFF. The CDR3 region has the DNA TGCAGCGGTGGTCTAAGAGACACCGGGGAGCTGTTTTTT.